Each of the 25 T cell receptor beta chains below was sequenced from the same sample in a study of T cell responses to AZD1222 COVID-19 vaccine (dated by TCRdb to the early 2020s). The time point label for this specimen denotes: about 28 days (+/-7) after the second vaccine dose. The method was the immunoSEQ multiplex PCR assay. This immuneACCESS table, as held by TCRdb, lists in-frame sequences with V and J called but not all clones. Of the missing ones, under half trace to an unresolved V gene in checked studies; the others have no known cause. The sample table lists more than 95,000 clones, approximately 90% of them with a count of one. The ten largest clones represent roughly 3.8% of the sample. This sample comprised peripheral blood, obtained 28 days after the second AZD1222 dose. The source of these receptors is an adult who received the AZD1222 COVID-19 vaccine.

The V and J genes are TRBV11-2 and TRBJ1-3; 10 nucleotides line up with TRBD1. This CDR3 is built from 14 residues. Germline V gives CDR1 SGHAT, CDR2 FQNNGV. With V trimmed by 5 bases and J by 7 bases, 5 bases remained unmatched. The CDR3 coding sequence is TGTGCCAGCAGCCCCGGACAGGGGGGGAACACCATATATTTT. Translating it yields CASSPGQGGNTIYF. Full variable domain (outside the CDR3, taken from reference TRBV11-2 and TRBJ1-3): EAGVAQSPRYKIIEKRQSVAFWCNPISGHATLYWYQQILGQGPKLLIQFQNNGVVDDSQLPKDRFSAERLKGVDSTLKIQPAKLEDSAVYLCASSPGQGGNTIYFGEGSWLTVV.

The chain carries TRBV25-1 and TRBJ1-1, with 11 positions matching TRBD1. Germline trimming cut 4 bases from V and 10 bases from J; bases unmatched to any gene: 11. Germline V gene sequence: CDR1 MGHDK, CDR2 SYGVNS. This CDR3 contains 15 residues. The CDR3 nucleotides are TGTGCCAGCAGTGGCTGGACAGGGGGCTCTCGGAGAGCTTTCTTT. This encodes CASSGWTGGSRRAFF.

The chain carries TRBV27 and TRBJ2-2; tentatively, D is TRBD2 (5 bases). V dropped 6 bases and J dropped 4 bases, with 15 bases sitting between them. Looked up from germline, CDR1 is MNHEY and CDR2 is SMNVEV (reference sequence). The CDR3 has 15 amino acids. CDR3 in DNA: TGTGCCAGCAGCCCGAGAGGGCAGAGCACCGGGGAGCTGTTTTTT. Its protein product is CASSPRGQSTGELFF.

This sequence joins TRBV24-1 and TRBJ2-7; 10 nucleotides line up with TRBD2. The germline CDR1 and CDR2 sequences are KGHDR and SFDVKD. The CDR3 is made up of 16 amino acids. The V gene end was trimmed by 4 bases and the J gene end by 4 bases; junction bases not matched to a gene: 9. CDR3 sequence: CATSDHSSGGSYEQYF. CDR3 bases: TGTGCCACCAGTGACCATTCTAGCGGGGGATCGTACGAGCAGTACTTC.

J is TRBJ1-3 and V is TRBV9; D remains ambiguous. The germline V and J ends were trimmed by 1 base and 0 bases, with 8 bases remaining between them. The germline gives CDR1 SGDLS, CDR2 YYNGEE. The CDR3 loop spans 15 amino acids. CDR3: CASSVLGGSGNTIYF. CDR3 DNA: TGTGCCAGCAGCGTACTTGGAGGCTCTGGAAACACCATATATTTT. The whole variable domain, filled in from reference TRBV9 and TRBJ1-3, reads DSGVTQTPKHLITATGQRVTLRCSPRSGDLSVYWYQQSLDQGLQFLIQYYNGEERAKGNILERFSAQQFPDLHSELNLSSLELGDSALYFCASSVLGGSGNTIYFGEGSWLTVV.

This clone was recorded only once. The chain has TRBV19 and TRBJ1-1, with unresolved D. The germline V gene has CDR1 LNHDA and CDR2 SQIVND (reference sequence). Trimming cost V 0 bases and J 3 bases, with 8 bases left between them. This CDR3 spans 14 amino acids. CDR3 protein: CASSIDLEDTEAFF. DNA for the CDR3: TGTGCCAGTAGTATAGATCTTGAGGACACTGAAGCTTTCTTT.

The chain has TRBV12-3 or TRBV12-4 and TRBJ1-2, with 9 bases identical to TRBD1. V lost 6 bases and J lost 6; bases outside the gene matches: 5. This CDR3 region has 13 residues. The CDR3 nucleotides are TGTGCCAGCAGCCGGGACAGGGAAAATGGCTACACCTTC. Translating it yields CASSRDRENGYTF.

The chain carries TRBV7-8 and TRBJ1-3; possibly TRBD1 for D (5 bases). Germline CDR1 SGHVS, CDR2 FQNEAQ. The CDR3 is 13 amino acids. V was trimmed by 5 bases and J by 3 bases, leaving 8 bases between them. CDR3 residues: CASSLGGGNTIYF. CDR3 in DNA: TGTGCCAGCAGCCTTGGGGGTGGAAACACCATATATTTT.

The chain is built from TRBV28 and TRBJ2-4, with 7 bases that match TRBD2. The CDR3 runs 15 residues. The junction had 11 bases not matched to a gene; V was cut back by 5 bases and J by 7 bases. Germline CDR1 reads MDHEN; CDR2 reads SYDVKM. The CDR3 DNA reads TGTGCCAGCAGTAACCCCGGGACCGGGGGGAACATTCAGTACTTC. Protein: CASSNPGTGGNIQYF.

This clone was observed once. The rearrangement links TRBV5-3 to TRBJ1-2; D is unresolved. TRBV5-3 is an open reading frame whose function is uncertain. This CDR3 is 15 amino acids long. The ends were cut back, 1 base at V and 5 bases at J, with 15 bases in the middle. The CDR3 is CARSLLLRQPYGYTF. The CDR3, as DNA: TGTGCCAGAAGCTTGTTGCTTCGACAACCTTATGGCTACACCTTC.

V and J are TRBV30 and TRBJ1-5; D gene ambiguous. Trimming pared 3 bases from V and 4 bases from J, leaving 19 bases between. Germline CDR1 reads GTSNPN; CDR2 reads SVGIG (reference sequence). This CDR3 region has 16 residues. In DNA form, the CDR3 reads TGTGCCTGGAGCGGCTTCACAGAAAAACCAAATCAGCCCCAGCATTTT. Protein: CAWSGFTEKPNQPQHF.

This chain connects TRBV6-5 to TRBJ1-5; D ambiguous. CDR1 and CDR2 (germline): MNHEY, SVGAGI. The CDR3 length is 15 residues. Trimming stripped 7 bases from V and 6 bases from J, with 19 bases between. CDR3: CASIRVGGGVQPQHF. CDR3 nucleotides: TGTGCCAGCATAAGGGTGGGAGGCGGAGTTCAGCCCCAGCATTTT.

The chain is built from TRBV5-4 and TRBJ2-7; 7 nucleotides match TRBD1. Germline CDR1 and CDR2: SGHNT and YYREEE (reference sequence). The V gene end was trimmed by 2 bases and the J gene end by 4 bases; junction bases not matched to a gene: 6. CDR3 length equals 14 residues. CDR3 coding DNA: TGTGCCAGCAGCTTAGAGGGGGCGGCGTACGAGCAGTACTTC. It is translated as CASSLEGAAYEQYF.

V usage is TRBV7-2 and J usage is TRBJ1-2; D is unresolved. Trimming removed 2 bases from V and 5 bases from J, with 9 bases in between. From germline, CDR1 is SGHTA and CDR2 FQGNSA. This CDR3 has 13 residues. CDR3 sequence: CASSLSLPYGYTF. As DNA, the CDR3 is TGTGCCAGCAGCTTAAGCCTCCCTTATGGCTACACCTTC.

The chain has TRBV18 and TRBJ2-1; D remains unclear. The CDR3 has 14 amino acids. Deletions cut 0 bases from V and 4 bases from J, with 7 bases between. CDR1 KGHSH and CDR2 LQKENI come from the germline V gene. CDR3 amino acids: CASSPPHMYNEQFF. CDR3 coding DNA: TGTGCCAGCTCACCACCCCACATGTACAATGAGCAGTTCTTC.

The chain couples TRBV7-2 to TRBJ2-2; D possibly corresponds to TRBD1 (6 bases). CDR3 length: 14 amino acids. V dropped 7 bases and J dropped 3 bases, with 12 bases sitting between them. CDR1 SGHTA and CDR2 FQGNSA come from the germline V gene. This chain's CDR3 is CASTRRGYTGELFF. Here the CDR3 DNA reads TGTGCCAGCACCCGAAGGGGGTACACCGGGGAGCTGTTTTTT.

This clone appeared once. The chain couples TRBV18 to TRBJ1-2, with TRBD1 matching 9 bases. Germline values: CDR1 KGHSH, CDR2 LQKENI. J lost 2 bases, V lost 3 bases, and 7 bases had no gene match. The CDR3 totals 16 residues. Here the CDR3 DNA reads TGTGCCAGCTCACCTTACCAAGGACAGGGGAACTATGGCTACACCTTC. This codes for CASSPYQGQGNYGYTF.

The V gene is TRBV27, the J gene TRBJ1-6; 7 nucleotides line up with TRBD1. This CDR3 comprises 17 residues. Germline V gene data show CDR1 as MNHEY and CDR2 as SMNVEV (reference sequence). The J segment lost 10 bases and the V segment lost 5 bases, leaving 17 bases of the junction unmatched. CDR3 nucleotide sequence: TGTGCCAGCAGTCGGCCGACAGGGTGGGTTCGTAACTCACCCCTCCACTTT. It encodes CASSRPTGWVRNSPLHF.

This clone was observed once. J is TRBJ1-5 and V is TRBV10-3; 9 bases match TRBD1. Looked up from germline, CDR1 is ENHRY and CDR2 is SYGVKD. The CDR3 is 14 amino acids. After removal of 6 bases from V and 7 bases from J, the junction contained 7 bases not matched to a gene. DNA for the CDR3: TGTGCCATCAGCTGGGACAGGGTTGGACAGCCCCAGCATTTT. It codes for CAISWDRVGQPQHF.

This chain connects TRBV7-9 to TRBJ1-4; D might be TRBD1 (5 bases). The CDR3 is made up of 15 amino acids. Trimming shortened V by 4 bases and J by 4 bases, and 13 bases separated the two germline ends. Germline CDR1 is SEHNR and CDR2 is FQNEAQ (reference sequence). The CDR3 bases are TGTGCCAGCAGCTCCTGGGACTCTCATAATGAAAAACTGTTTTTT. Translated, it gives CASSSWDSHNEKLFF. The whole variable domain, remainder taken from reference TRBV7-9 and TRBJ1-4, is DTGVSQNPRHKITKRGQNVTFRCDPISEHNRLYWYRQTLGQGPEFLTYFQNEAQLEKSRLLSDRFSAERPKGSFSTLEIQRTEQGDSAMYLCASSSWDSHNEKLFFGSGTQLSVL.

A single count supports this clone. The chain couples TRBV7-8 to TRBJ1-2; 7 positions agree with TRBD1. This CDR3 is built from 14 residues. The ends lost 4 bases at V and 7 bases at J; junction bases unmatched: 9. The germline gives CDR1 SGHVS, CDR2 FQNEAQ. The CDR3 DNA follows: TGTGCCAGCAGCTACGGACAGGTTCATGGTGGCTACACCTTC. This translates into CASSYGQVHGGYTF.

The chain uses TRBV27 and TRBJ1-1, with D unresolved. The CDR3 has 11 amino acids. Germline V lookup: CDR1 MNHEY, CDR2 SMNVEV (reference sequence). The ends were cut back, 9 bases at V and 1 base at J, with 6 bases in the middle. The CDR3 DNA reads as TGTGCCAGTCGACGGAACACTGAAGCTTTCTTT. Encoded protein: CASRRNTEAFF.

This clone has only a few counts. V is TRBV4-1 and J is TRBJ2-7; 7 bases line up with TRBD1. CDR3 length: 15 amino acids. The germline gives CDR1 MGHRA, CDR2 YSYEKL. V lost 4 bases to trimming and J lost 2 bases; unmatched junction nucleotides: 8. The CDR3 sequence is CASSPGQAVTYEQYF. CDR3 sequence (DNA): TGCGCCAGCAGCCCAGGACAGGCCGTCACCTACGAGCAGTACTTC.

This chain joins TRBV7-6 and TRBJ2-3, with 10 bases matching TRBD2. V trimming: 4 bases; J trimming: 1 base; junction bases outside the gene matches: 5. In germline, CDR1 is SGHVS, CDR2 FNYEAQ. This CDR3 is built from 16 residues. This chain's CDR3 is CASSSGSGGRTDTQYF. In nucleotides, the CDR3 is TGTGCCAGCAGCTCAGGTAGCGGGGGGCGCACAGATACGCAGTATTTT. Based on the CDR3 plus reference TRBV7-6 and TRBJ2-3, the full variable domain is GAGVSQSPRYKVTKRGQDVALRCDPISGHVSLYWYRQALGQGPEFLTYFNYEAQQDKSGLPNDRFSAERPEGSISTLTIQRTEQRDSAMYRCASSSGSGGRTDTQYFGPGTRLTVL.

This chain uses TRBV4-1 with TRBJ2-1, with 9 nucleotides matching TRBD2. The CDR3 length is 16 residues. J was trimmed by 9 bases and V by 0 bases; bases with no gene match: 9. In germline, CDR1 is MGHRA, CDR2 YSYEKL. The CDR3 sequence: CASSQDPGTSYGEQFF. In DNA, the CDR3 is TGCGCCAGCAGCCAAGACCCCGGGACTAGCTATGGTGAGCAGTTCTTC.